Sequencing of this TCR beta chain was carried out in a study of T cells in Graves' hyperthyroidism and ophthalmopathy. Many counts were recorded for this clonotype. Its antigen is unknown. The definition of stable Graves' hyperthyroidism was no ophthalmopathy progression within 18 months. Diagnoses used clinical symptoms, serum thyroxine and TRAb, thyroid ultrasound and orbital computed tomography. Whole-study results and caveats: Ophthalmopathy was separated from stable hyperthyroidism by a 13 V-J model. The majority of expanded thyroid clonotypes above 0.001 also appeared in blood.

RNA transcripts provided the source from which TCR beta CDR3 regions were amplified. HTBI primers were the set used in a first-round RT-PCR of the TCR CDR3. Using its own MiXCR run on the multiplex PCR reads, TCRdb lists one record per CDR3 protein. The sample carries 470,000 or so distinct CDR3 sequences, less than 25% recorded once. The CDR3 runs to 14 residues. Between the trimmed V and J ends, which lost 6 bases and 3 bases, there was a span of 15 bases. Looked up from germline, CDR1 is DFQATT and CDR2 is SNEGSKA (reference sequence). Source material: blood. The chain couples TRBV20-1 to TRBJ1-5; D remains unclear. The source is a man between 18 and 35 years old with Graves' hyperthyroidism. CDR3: CSAPGRASNQPQHF. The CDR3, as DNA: TGCAGTGCCCCGGGGAGGGCCTCCAATCAGCCCCAGCATTTT.